This TCR beta chain derives from a study of T cell repertoires in cytomegalovirus infection. The overall study: A matching HLA type, together with CMV infection, was signaled by public TCR beta signatures.

The length of the CDR3 is 16 residues. Germline V gene sequence: CDR1 DFQATT, CDR2 SNEGSKA (reference sequence). Losses at the gene ends were 5 bases for V and 7 bases for J; bases not matched to a gene: 10. TCRdb ran MiXCR on the reads and lists one entry per CDR3 protein. The table includes approximately 500,000 distinct CDR3 sequences, about 15% detected once. To note about this clonotype: Its antigen is undetermined.

General study points: Across the ex vivo response, the dominant clonotypes were HLA-C-restricted CMV-specific TCR beta clonotypes. CMV carriers with the relevant HLA were identified by cumulative public TCR beta family frequency.

The sequenced sample was CD8+ T cells from PBMCs. The chain employs TRBV20-1 and TRBJ2-2; TRBD2 matches at 13 bases. This receptor was identified in a human donor in good health (CMV status not recorded). Some clones in this sample may be carry-over from other donors' samples. CDR3 nucleotide sequence: TGCAGTGCTGCTTTACTAGCGGGAGGGCCGGACGGGGAGCTGTTTTTT. Translated, it gives CSAALLAGGPDGELFF.